This TCR beta chain was recovered during a study of T cells in Graves' hyperthyroidism and ophthalmopathy. General study points: Ophthalmopathy was identified by the model a median around 5.9 months ahead of onset.

Amplification yielded TCR beta CDR3 regions, with RNA transcripts as the source. Initially, a first-round RT-PCR of the TCR CDR3 employed the HTBI primer set. Using its own MiXCR run on the multiplex PCR reads, TCRdb lists one record per CDR3 protein. The sample contains about 740,000 distinct CDR3 sequences, about 15% of which appear only once. This clonotype was seen repeatedly, ten times or more. Antigen unknown. The hyperthyroidism patients had all been newly diagnosed, and their disease duration was under 2 months. Their ages ranged from 18 to 65 years. The CDR3 contains 16 residues. CDR1 SGHTA and CDR2 FQGNSA come from the germline V gene. Between the trimmed V and J ends, which lost 5 bases and 4 bases, there was a span of 20 bases.

The origin of this receptor is a woman between 18 and 29 years old with Graves' hyperthyroidism. The sequenced sample consisted of blood. V and J are TRBV7-2 and TRBJ2-5; D is possibly TRBD2 (7 bases). This chain's CDR3 is CASSRPSGVAGETQYF. The CDR3 DNA sequence: TGTGCCAGCAGCCGTCCTTCAGGGGTAGCGGGAGAGACCCAGTACTTC.